This TCR beta chain was sequenced during a study of blood T cell repertoires in COVID-19. Between the trimmed V and J ends, which lost 8 bases and 8 bases, there was a span of 6 bases. The CDR3 covers 10 residues. The germline V gene has CDR1 MDHEN and CDR2 SYDVKM. Produced via immunoSEQ multiplex PCR; TCRdb's table is partial and in-frame only. The data contain approximately 98,000 clones, approximately 81% of them singletons. The chain recombines TRBV28 with TRBJ1-4; D is uncertain. The receptor was isolated from a man aged 60 to 69 with acute or convalescent COVID-19. Material: peripheral blood. CDR3 bases: TGTGCCAGCCGGAGCGAAAAACTGTTTTTT. It yields the protein CASRSEKLFF. The variable domain in full, completed from reference TRBV28 and TRBJ1-4, reads DVKVTQSSRYLVKRTGEKVFLECVQDMDHENMFWYRQDPGLGLRLIYFSYDVKMKEKGDIPEGYSVSREKKERFSLILESASTNQTSMYLCASRSEKLFFGSGTQLSVL.